The text below deals with one TCR beta chain. Just one base apart from a much larger clone, this may be a read error. TCRdb re-called the reads with MiXCR, one entry per CDR3 protein. The table includes around 630,000 distinct CDR3 sequences, 20% to 25% detected once. The sample belongs to a study of T cell repertoires in cytomegalovirus infection. This CDR3 has 17 amino acids. Germline assignment: CDR1 MNHEY and CDR2 SVGAGI. The clonotype comes from a human donor in good health (CMV status not recorded). Some clones in this sample may be carry-over from other donors' samples. This chain connects TRBV6-5 to TRBJ1-4; weak D call: TRBD1 (6 bases). Sequenced sample: CD8+ T cells from PBMCs. The CDR3 spells CASRSQSVGPGDEKLIF. CDR3 bases: TGTGCCAGCAGATCTCAGTCTGTGGGGCCAGGGGACGAAAAACTGATTTTT.